The sequence of this T cell receptor (beta chain) was determined in a study of blood T cell repertoires in COVID-19. Sequenced by immunoSEQ multiplex PCR; TCRdb stores in-frame clones only, minus some. The table lists around 320,000 clones, nearly 90% of them singletons. The sequence derives from a woman aged 45-65 years who had been exposed to COVID-19. The sample comprised PBMCs or T cells enriched from blood (not recorded which).

In DNA, the CDR3 is TGTGCCAGCTCTTGGGCCAATGAGCAGTTCTTC. Translation gives CASSWANEQFF. The chain recombines TRBV6-5 with TRBJ2-1, with D unresolved. The CDR3 has 11 amino acids. V lost 8 bases and J 6 bases, leaving 8 bases between the germline ends. Looked up from germline, CDR1 is MNHEY and CDR2 is SVGAGI.